A single sample is the source of the 30 T cell receptor beta chains below, sequenced in a study of cytomegalovirus exposure and HLA in healthy donors. With 60 Vbeta and 13 Jbeta primers, the PCR was carried out. The protocol was immunoSEQ multiplex PCR, while the TCRdb copy is restricted to in-frame clones and leaves out a portion. The sample holds roughly 80,000 clones. The source material was PBMCs. The receptors were gathered from a man aged 45-65 years in good health and CMV-seronegative.

The genes are TRBV6-6 and TRBJ1-2; no clear D gene. V was clipped by 2 bases and J by 6 bases, with 13 bases between them. This CDR3 is 14 amino acids long. CDR1 MNHNY and CDR2 SVGAGI come from the germline V gene (reference sequence). The CDR3 is CASSYGGVWNGYTF. The CDR3 coding sequence is TGTGCCAGCAGTTACGGCGGGGTTTGGAATGGCTACACCTTC.

This chain connects TRBV30 to TRBJ2-5, with 10 bases fitting TRBD2. CDR1 is GTSNPN, CDR2 SVGIG, per germline (reference sequence). Trimming removed 2 bases from V and 5 bases from J; junction bases left unmatched: 5. The CDR3 is 14 amino acids. The DNA of the CDR3 is TGTGCCTGGAGTTTAGCGGGGGGTTTCGAGACCCAGTACTTC. This translates into CAWSLAGGFETQYF.

CDR3 in DNA: TGTGCCAGTTTGGACACCCAGACTGAAGCTTTCTTT. Translation gives CASLDTQTEAFF. J is TRBJ1-1 and V is TRBV19, with D maybe TRBD1 (5 bases). Trimming removed 8 bases at V and 5 bases at J, with 12 bases between. The CDR3 contains 12 residues. Per the germline V gene, CDR1 is LNHDA and CDR2 is SQIVND (reference sequence).

The V call is TRBV7-6, the J call TRBJ2-5, with 10 bases identical to TRBD2. The last part of the DNA fits TRBJ2-7 better; the J call may be wrong. Germline V gene lookup returns CDR1 SGHVS and CDR2 FNYEAQ. The length of the CDR3 is 14 residues. This CDR3 is CASSQSGGAYEQYF. The CDR3 DNA sequence: TGTGCCAGCAGCCAAAGCGGGGGGGCCTACGAGCAGTACTTC.

With regard to this clone: Other DNA sequences in the sample encode the same CDR3. This chain uses TRBV5-1 with TRBJ1-1, with D possibly being TRBD1 (6 bases). The CDR3 is made up of 16 amino acids. Germline values: CDR1 SGHRS, CDR2 YFSETQ. Trimming pared 0 bases from V and 5 bases from J, leaving 17 bases between. CDR3 DNA: TGCGCCAGCAGCTTGGACGGAGGGGGGGCGTGGACTGAAGCTTTCTTT. Translated, it gives CASSLDGGGAWTEAFF.

The chain employs TRBV11-2 and TRBJ2-7, with unresolved D. Trimming cost V 3 bases and J 0 bases, with 9 bases left between them. This CDR3 contains 14 residues. Germline V gene sequence: CDR1 SGHAT, CDR2 FQNNGV. The CDR3 reads CASSFNSFSYEQYF. CDR3 DNA sequence: TGTGCCAGCAGCTTTAACAGTTTCTCCTACGAGCAGTACTTC.

The CDR3 DNA sequence: TGTGCCAGCTCACCTACGACAGTGATCTACGAGCAGTACTTC. It translates to CASSPTTVIYEQYF. V and J are TRBV18 and TRBJ2-7; possibly TRBD1 for D (5 bases). The CDR3 totals 14 residues. V gave up 3 bases and J gave up 3 bases, with 12 bases separating them. CDR1 and CDR2 (germline): KGHSH, LQKENI.

The V and J genes are TRBV28 and TRBJ2-6; D unresolved. Germline V lookup: CDR1 MDHEN, CDR2 SYDVKM. The CDR3 totals 15 residues. Between the trimmed V and J ends, which lost 3 bases and 1 base, there was a span of 7 bases. Here the CDR3 DNA reads TGTGCCAGCAGTTTCGTCAGGTCTGGGGCCAACGTCCTGACTTTC. The encoded protein is CASSFVRSGANVLTF.

The V call is TRBV29-1, the J call TRBJ2-7, with 8 bases matching TRBD2. The CDR3 runs to 12 residues. The junction had 6 bases not matched to a gene; V was cut back by 6 bases and J by 5 bases. Germline values: CDR1 SQVTM, CDR2 ANQGSEA. This chain's CDR3 is CSVRGGTNEQYF. CDR3 coding DNA: TGCAGCGTCCGGGGGGGTACCAACGAGCAGTACTTC.

CDR3 bases: TGTGCCAGCAGCTTATGGGGGGAAGAGACCCAGTACTTC. Translated: CASSLWGEETQYF. The chain combines TRBV7-6 with TRBJ2-5, with TRBD2 as a possible D gene (6 bases). CDR1 and CDR2 from the germline V gene are SGHVS and FNYEAQ. V was trimmed by 2 bases and J by 3 bases, leaving 7 bases between them. CDR3 length: 13 amino acids.

The chain joins TRBV28 to TRBJ1-3; 7 bases map to TRBD1. Germline CDR1 and CDR2: MDHEN and SYDVKM. V was pared by 4 bases and J by 8 bases, with 11 bases of the junction left unmatched. The CDR3 covers 15 residues. For the CDR3, the DNA is TGTGCCAGCAGTTCAGGCCAGGGGGTTCTAGACACCATATATTTT. It codes for CASSSGQGVLDTIYF.

CDR3 in amino acids: CASSSSWDRINEQFF. CDR3 coding DNA: TGTGCCAGCAGCTCCTCCTGGGACAGGATTAATGAGCAGTTCTTC. The chain is built from TRBV7-3 and TRBJ2-1; 8 positions agree with TRBD1. With 4 bases clipped from V and 7 bases from J, the junction kept 9 bases outside the gene matches. Germline CDR1 and CDR2: SGHTA and FQGTGA. The CDR3 is 15 residues long.

V usage is TRBV18 and J usage is TRBJ2-5, with TRBD1 matching over 7 bases. The J call could be wrong; TRBJ2-7 is a better fit for the DNA end. The CDR3 is 15 residues long. Germline-derived CDR1 and CDR2 are KGHSH and LQKENI. DNA for the CDR3: TGTGCCAGCTCACCAGAAAACAGGGGATCCTACGAGCAGTACTTC. This codes for CASSPENRGSYEQYF.

The V and J genes are TRBV19 and TRBJ1-1, with D maybe TRBD1 (6 bases). The CDR3 consists of 14 residues. The V end lost 3 bases, the J end lost 10 bases, and 18 bases lay between the germline ends. Germline V gene lookup returns CDR1 LNHDA and CDR2 SQIVND (reference sequence). CDR3 in amino acids: CASSIFGDNLRAFF. The CDR3 DNA is TGTGCCAGTAGTATTTTCGGGGACAATCTGAGAGCTTTCTTT. The whole variable domain, remainder taken from reference TRBV19 and TRBJ1-1, is DGGITQSPKYLFRKEGQNVTLSCEQNLNHDAMYWYRQDPGQGLRLIYYSQIVNDFQKGDIAEGYSVSREKKESFPLTVTSAQKNPTAFYLCASSIFGDNLRAFFGQGTRLTVV.

The V and J genes are TRBV14 and TRBJ2-1; unclear D gene. The CDR3 contains 13 residues. Trimming left V 4 bases short and J 6 bases short, with 10 bases between. Germline assignment: CDR1 SGHDN and CDR2 FVKESK. The CDR3 bases are TGTGCCAGCAGCCGTGGCCCCTTCAATGAGCAGTTCTTC. It codes for CASSRGPFNEQFF.

The chain is built from TRBV6-5 and TRBJ1-2; TRBD1 might be the D (5 bases). CDR3 length: 13 amino acids. Trimming took off 5 bases at V and 4 bases at J, with 11 bases between the two ends. Germline V gene data show CDR1 as MNHEY and CDR2 as SVGAGI. Here the CDR3 DNA reads TGTGCCAGCAGTCCCCAGGGCTTCTATGGCTACACCTTC. This encodes CASSPQGFYGYTF.

The chain employs TRBV2 and TRBJ2-3, with TRBD2 matching over 8 bases. CDR1 is SNHLY, CDR2 FYNNEI, per germline. Trimming cost V 5 bases and J 3 bases; bases outside gene matches: 16. The length of the CDR3 is 18 residues. The CDR3 here is CASSTPTKTSDLTDTQYF. CDR3 DNA: TGTGCCAGCAGTACTCCAACTAAGACTAGCGATCTTACAGATACGCAGTATTTT.

This rearrangement joins TRBV10-3 to TRBJ2-7; the D gene is possibly TRBD2 (5 bases). Germline-derived CDR1 and CDR2 are ENHRY and SYGVKD. The CDR3 totals 14 residues. Trimming stripped 2 bases from V and 3 bases from J, with 11 bases between. The CDR3 sequence is CAISELEGYYEQYF. The CDR3 region has the DNA TGTGCCATCAGTGAGCTTGAGGGCTACTACGAGCAGTACTTC.

The chain links TRBV18 to TRBJ1-1; D remains ambiguous. V was clipped by 1 base and J by 5 bases, with 11 bases between them. The germline V gene encodes CDR1 KGHSH and CDR2 LQKENI. The CDR3 runs 14 residues. This CDR3 is CASSPLLDRTEAFF. The CDR3 nucleotides are TGTGCCAGCTCACCACTGTTAGATCGGACTGAAGCTTTCTTT.

As to this clone: The junction differs from germline at one of its ends, possibly a read error. The chain has TRBV7-7 and TRBJ2-1; 9 bases are shared with TRBD2. Germline V lookup: CDR1 SSHAT, CDR2 FNYEAQ (reference sequence). This CDR3 region has 13 residues. The CDR3 coding sequence is TGTGCTAGCAGCTTCGCGGGGGGGAATGAGCAGTTCTTC. It encodes CASSFAGGNEQFF.

The chain combines TRBV5-5 with TRBJ2-2; TRBD1 might be the D (6 bases). Trimming took off 3 bases at V and 2 bases at J, with 11 bases between the two ends. This CDR3 contains 15 residues. Germline CDR1 SGHKS, CDR2 YYEKEE (reference sequence). The CDR3: CASSSLGGNTGELFF. Here the CDR3 DNA reads TGTGCCAGCAGCTCGTTAGGGGGAAACACCGGGGAGCTGTTTTTT.

This sequence joins TRBV6-6 and TRBJ2-7; D might be TRBD2 (6 bases). V was trimmed by 6 bases and J by 1 base, leaving 19 bases between them. The CDR3 contains 16 residues. Germline V gene data show CDR1 as MNHNY and CDR2 as SVGAGI (reference sequence). This chain's CDR3 is CASSLALSGRSYEQYF. CDR3 nucleotides: TGTGCCAGCAGCCTTGCGTTGTCAGGGAGGTCCTACGAGCAGTACTTC.

V usage is TRBV5-1 and J usage is TRBJ2-7; D unclear. The CDR3 runs to 14 residues. CDR1 and CDR2 from the germline V gene are SGHRS and YFSETQ. V was trimmed by 4 bases and J by 0 bases, leaving 11 bases between them. The CDR3 DNA reads TGCGCCAGCAGCCGATCCGGGTCCTCCTACGAGCAGTACTTC. Translated, it gives CASSRSGSSYEQYF. The full variable domain, completed using reference TRBV5-1 and TRBJ2-7, is KAGVTQTPRYLIKTRGQQVTLSCSPISGHRSVSWYQQTPGQGLQFLFEYFSETQRNKGNFPGRFSGRQFSNSRSEMNVSTLELGDSALYLCASSRSGSSYEQYFGPGTRLTVT.

The rearrangement uses TRBV6-5 and TRBJ1-3; D remains unclear. Germline V gene sequence: CDR1 MNHEY, CDR2 SVGAGI. V was pared by 4 bases and J by 4 bases, with 14 bases between. This CDR3 is built from 15 residues. The CDR3 spells CASSFMGLQGNTIYF. Written as DNA, the CDR3 is TGTGCCAGCAGTTTTATGGGCCTACAAGGAAACACCATATATTTT.

The chain couples TRBV6-6 to TRBJ1-5; no reliable D call. With 7 bases removed from V and 0 bases from J, the gap between germline ends came to 16 bases. This CDR3 is built from 16 residues. The V gene's germline CDR1 is MNHNY and CDR2 SVGAGI (reference sequence). CDR3 nucleotides: TGTGCCAGCAATACCGGGAGGTTAAATAGCAATCAGCCCCAGCATTTT. It yields the protein CASNTGRLNSNQPQHF.

V usage is TRBV27 and J usage is TRBJ1-6; no clear D gene. Deletions cut 3 bases from V and 10 bases from J, with 16 bases between. CDR1 and CDR2 from the germline V gene are MNHEY and SMNVEV (reference sequence). There are 15 residues in the CDR3. The CDR3 spells CASSFSTSTRSPLHF. CDR3 DNA: TGTGCCAGCAGTTTTAGCACCAGTACGCGGTCACCCCTCCACTTT.

The V gene is TRBV5-1, the J gene TRBJ2-4, with D possibly being TRBD2 (7 bases). The CDR3 has 13 amino acids. V was cut by 0 bases and J by 8 bases, with 9 bases left in between. CDR1 SGHRS and CDR2 YFSETQ come from the germline V gene. The chain's CDR3 is CASSLEGGDIQYF. In DNA, the CDR3 is TGCGCCAGCAGCTTGGAGGGGGGGGACATTCAGTACTTC.

The V and J genes are TRBV2 and TRBJ2-5; no definite D call. The CDR3 consists of 16 residues. Trimming cost V 1 base and J 5 bases, with 17 bases left between them. CDR1 is SNHLY and CDR2 is FYNNEI in the germline V gene. The CDR3 DNA is TGTGCCAGCAGTGAAGGACCAGGCAGGCTGGTGGAGACCCAGTACTTC. Translation: CASSEGPGRLVETQYF.

The rearrangement joins TRBV7-3 to TRBJ2-7, with D perhaps TRBD1 (6 bases). V shed 2 bases and J shed 3 bases, with 14 bases lying between them. From germline, CDR1 is SGHTA and CDR2 FQGTGA. CDR3 length: 15 amino acids. This chain's CDR3 is CASSLRAGVSYEQYF. The CDR3 DNA reads TGTGCCAGCAGCTTACGGGCAGGGGTGAGCTACGAGCAGTACTTC.

The rearrangement links TRBV5-1 to TRBJ1-2; TRBD1 might be the D (5 bases). The V gene lost 0 bases and the J gene lost 6 bases, with 6 bases spanning the gap. This CDR3 region has 12 residues. Germline CDR1 SGHRS, CDR2 YFSETQ. CDR3: CASSLEGDGYTF. The CDR3 DNA follows: TGCGCCAGCAGCTTGGAAGGGGATGGCTACACCTTC.